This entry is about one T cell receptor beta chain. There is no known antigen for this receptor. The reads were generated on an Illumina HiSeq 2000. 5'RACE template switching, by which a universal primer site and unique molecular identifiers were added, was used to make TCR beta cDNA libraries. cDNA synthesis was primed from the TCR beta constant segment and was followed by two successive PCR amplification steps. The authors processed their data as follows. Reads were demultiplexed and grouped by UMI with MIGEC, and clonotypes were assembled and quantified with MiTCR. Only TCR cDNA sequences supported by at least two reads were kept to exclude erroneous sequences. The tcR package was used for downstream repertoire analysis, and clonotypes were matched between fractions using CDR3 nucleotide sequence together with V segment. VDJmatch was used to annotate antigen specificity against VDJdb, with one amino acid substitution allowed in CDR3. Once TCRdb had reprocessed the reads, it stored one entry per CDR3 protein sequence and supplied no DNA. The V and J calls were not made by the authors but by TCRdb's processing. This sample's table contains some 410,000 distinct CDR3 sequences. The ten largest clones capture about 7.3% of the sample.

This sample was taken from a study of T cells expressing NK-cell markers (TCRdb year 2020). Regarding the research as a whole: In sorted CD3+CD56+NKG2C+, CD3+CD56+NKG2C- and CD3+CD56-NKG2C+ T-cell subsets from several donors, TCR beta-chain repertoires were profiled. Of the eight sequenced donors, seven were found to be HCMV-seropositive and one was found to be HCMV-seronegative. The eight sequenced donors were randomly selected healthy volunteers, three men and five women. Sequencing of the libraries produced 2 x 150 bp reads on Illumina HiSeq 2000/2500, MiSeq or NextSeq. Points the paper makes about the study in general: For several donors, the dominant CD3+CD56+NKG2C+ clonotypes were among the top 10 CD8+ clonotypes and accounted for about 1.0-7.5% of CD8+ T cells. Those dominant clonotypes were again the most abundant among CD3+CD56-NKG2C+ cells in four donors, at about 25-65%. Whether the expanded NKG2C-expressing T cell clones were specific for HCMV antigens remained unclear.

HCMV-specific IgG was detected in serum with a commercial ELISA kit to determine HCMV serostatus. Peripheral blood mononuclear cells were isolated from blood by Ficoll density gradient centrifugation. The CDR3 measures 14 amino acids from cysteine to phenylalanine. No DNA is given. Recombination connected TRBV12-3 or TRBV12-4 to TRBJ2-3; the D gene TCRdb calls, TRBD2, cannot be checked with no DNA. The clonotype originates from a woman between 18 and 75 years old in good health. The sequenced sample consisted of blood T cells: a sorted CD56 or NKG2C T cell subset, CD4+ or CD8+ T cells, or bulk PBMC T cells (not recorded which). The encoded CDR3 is CASRAGLVPDTQYF.